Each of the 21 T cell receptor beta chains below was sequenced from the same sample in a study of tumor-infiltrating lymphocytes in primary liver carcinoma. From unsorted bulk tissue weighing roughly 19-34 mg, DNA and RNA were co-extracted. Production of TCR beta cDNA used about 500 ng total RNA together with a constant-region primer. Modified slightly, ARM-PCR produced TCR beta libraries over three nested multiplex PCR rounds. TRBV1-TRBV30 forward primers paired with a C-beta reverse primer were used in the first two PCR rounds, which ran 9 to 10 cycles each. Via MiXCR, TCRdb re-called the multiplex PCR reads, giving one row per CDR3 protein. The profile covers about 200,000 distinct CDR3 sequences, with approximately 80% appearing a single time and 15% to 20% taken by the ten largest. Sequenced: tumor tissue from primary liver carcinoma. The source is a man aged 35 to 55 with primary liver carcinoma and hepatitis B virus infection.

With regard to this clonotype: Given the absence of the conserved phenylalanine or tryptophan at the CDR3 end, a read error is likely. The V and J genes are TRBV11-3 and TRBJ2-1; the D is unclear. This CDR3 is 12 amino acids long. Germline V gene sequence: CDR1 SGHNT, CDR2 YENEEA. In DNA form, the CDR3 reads TGTGCCATCAGCTTAAATGCTAATGAGCAGTTCTTA. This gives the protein CAISLNANEQFL.

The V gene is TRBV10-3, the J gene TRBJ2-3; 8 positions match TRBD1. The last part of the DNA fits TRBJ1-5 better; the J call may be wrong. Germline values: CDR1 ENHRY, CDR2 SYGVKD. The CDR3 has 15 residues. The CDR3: CAISAGRGRTDTQHF. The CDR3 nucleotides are TGTGCCATCAGTGCTGGCAGGGGGCGTACAGATACGCAGCATTTT.

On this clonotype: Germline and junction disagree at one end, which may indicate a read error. The CDR3 spells CAGIHGGGGSYNEHFF. The CDR3 DNA sequence: TGTGCCGGCATCCACGGAGGGGGGGGGTCCTACAATGAGCATTTCTTC. V is TRBV6-2 or TRBV6-3 and J is TRBJ2-1; D is perhaps TRBD2 (7 bases). There are 16 residues in the CDR3. Germline loops: CDR1 MNHEY, CDR2 SVGEGT.

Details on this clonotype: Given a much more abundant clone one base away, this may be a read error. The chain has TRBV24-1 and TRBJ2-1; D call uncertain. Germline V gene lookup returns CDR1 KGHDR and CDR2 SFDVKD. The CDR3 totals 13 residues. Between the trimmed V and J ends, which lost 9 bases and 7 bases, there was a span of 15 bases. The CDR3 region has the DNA TGTGCCACCCCACCGGTAGTGGCAAATGAGCAGTTCTTC. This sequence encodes CATPPVVANEQFF.

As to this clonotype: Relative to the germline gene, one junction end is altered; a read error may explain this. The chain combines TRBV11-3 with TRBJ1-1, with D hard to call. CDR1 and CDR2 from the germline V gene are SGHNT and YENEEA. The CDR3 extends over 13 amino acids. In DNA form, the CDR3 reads TGTGCCAGCAGAAAGGCCATGGGCACTGATGCTTTCTTT. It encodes CASRKAMGTDAFF.

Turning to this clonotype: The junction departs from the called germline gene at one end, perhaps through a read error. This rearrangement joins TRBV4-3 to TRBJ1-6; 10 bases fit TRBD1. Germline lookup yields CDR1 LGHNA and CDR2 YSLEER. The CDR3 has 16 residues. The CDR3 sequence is CASSSWDRGRKLPLNF. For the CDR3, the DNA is TGCGCCAGCAGCTCCTGGGACAGGGGAAGGAAATTACCCCTCAACTTT.

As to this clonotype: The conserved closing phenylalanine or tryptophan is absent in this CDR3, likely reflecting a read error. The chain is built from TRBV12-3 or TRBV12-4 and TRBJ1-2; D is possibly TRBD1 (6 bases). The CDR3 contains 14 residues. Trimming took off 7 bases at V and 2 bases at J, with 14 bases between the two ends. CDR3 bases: TGTGCCAGCACCCCGGGGGGCGAGAACTATGGCTACACCATC. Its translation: CASTPGGENYGYTI.

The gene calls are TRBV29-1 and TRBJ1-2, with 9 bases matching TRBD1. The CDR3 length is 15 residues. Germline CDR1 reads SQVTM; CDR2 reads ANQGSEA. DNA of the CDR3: TGCAGTATGACCCCCCGCCTACAGGGGGCTTTTGGTTACACCTTC. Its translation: CSMTPRLQGAFGYTF.

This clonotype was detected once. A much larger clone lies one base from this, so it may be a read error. This CDR3 reads CASCLLKTGLLSGANVLTF. The CDR3 nucleotides are TGTGCCAGCTGCTTACTTAAAACGGGACTGCTCTCTGGGGCCAACGTCCTGACTTTC. The J gene is TRBJ2-6, the V gene TRBV11-2; tentative D call: TRBD2 (6 bases). The germline V gene has CDR1 SGHAT and CDR2 FQNNGV. The CDR3 contains 19 residues.

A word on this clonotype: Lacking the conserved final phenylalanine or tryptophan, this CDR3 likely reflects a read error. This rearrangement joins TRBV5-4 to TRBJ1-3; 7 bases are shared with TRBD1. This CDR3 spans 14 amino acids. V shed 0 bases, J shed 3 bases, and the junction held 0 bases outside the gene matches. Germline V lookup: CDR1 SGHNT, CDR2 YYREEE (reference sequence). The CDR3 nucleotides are TGTGCCAGCAGCTTGGACAGGGGTGGAAACACCATATATTCT. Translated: CASSLDRGGNTIYS.

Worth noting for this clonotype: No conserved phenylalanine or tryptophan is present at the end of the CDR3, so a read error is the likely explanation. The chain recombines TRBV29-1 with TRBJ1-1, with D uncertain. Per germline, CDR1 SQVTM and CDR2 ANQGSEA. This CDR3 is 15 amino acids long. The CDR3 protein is CIVRAGWRMNTEAFS. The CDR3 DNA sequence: TGCATCGTTCGGGCGGGGTGGCGAATGAACACTGAAGCTTTCTCT.

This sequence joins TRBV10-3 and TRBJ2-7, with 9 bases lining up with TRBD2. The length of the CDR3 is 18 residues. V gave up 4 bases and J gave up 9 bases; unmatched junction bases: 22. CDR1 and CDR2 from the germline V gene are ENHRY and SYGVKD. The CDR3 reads CAISVPPGTSLTSGAQYF. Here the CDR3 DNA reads TGTGCCATCAGTGTTCCCCCCGGGACTAGCCTTACGTCTGGCGCGCAGTACTTC.

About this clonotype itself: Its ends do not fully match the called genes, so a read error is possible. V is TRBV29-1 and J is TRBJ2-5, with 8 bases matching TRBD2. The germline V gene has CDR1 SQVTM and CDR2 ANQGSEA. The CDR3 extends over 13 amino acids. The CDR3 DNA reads TGCATCGTTAAAGGGACTAGGAAGGAGACCCAGTACTTC. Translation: CIVKGTRKETQYF.

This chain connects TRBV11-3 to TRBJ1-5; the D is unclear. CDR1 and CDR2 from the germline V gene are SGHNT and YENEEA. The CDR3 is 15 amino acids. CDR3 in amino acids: CSSSLDLVVAQPQHF. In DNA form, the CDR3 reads TGTAGCAGCAGCTTAGATCTGGTGGTGGCTCAGCCCCAGCATTTT.

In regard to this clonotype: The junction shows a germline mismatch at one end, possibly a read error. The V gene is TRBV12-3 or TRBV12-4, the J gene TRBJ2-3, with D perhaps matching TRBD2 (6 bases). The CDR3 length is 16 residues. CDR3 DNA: TGTGCCAGCAGTTCGAGGACTAACGGGGTCACACATACGCAGTATTTT. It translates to CASSSRTNGVTHTQYF.

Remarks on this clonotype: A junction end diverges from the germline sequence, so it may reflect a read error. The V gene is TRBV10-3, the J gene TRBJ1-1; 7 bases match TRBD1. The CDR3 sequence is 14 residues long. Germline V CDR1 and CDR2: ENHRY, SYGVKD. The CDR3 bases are TGTGCCATCAGCTCGAGGGACAGAAGCCCTGAAACTTTCTTT. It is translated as CAISSRDRSPETFF.

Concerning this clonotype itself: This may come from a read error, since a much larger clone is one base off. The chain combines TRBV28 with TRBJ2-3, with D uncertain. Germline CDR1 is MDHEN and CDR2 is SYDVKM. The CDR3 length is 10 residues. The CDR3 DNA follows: TGTGTCAGCAGTTTTGATACGCAGTATTTT. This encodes CVSSFDTQYF.

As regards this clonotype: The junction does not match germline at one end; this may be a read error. CDR3 residues: CTSKWRDQETQYF. The DNA of the CDR3 is TGTACCAGTAAATGGCGGGACCAAGAGACCCAGTACTTC. V and J are TRBV5-6 and TRBJ2-5; TRBD2 might be the D (5 bases). This CDR3 is built from 13 residues. Per germline, CDR1 SGHDT and CDR2 YYEEEE.

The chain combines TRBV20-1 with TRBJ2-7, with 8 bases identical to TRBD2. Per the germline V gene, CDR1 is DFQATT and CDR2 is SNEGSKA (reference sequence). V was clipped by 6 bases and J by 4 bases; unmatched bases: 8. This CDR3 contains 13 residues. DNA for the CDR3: TGCAGTGCAAGCGGACTAGCACATTACGAGCAGTACTTC. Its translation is CSASGLAHYEQYF.

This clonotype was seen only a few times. The CDR3 is CASSLGSGRTTDTQYF. The CDR3, as DNA: TGTGCCAGCAGCTTAGGGTCGGGGAGAACCACAGATACGCAGTATTTT. The rearrangement links TRBV7-2 to TRBJ2-3, with D possibly matching TRBD2 (5 bases). Germline CDR1 and CDR2: SGHTA and FQGNSA. The CDR3 consists of 16 residues. Deletions cut 1 base from V and 2 bases from J, with 13 bases between.

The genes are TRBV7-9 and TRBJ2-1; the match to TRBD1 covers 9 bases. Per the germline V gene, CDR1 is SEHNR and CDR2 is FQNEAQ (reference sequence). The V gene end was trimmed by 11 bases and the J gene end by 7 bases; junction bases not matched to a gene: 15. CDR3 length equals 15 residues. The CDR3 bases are TGTGCCGGCAACTCGGACAGGGGTAGTATAAATGAGCAGTTCTTC. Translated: CAGNSDRGSINEQFF.